This T cell receptor (beta chain) was sequenced during a study of metastatic and nonmetastatic thyroid tumors (dated by TCRdb to about 2020). About the study as a whole: Repertoires were compared across peripheral blood and tumor or nodule tissue samples from malignant and benign thyroid patients.

This clone has more than one count but fewer than ten. Its antigen has not been determined. Base qualities were left out, and no much larger clone turns up one base away. Before undergoing thyroid surgery, none of the patients had been given any kind of treatment. Using T-cell receptor beta sequencing, the study looked back at clinical samples from patients collected from about 2012 to 2018. Libraries were made using PCR. Sequencing was performed on an Illumina HiSeq 4000. High-throughput sequencing was used to profile the TCR beta-chain CDR3 region of every patient. Concerning the study's data processing: A classifier to discriminate distant-metastatic papillary thyroid cancer patients was built from CDR3 differences across clinicopathological groups. The Shannon index was used to assess repertoire diversity, and the Morisita-Horn index was used to assess tumor-blood repertoire similarity. Starting from the raw public reads, TCRdb applied fastp trimming at Q25, assembled clones with MiXCR and retained in-frame beta chains. The V and J calls were not made by the authors but by TCRdb's processing. Within this sample are 35,000 to 50,000 clones, with about 15% of them counted one time only. Around 9.9% of the sample goes to the ten largest clones.

Points the paper makes about the study in general: TCR beta diversity was reported as significantly higher in malignant tumors than in benign nodules, in both blood and tumor samples.

Sequenced input: tumor tissue. This TCR was sampled from a female donor with papillary thyroid cancer or a benign thyroid nodule (not recorded which). Some clones in this sample may be carry-over from other donors' samples.

The DNA is as follows: TGTGCCAGCAGTACCCAGCGGGACTCCTACGAGCAGTACTTC. Its translation is CASSTQRDSYEQYF. The chain is encoded by TRBV6-1 joined to TRBJ2-7; TRBD2 aligns with 7 central bases. The CDR1 and CDR2 encoded by the germline V gene are MNHNS and SASEGT. The germline V end is reduced by 5 bases and the J end by 0 bases; junction bases left unmatched: 4. Including cysteine and phenylalanine, the CDR3 has 14 amino acids. Just the 42-base CDR3 DNA is kept, in frame starting at base 1.